Listed here are 14 T cell receptor beta chains from one sample, sequenced in a study of shared clonotypes between healthy human individuals. Only in-frame clones appear in the TCRdb table, and some are missing; sequencing was by immunoSEQ multiplex PCR. Of approximately 530,000 clones in the sample, about 96% were seen once. The sequencing sample was made of naive CD4+ T cells sorted from blood. The subset: CD45RA+ positively selected. The receptors stem from a woman in her thirties in good health.

The rearrangement joins TRBV23-1 to TRBJ2-3; D may be TRBD2 (5 bases). TRBV23-1 is given ORF status, its function remaining uncertain. CDR3 size: 16 residues. Trimming left V 7 bases short and J 3 bases short, with 20 bases between. The CDR3 DNA reads as TGCGCCAGCACCCACCAATTGCGGGCATTTACAGATACGCAGTATTTT. Translating gives CASTHQLRAFTDTQYF.

The chain employs TRBV7-2 and TRBJ2-5, with 7 positions matching TRBD2. Near its end, the DNA agrees better with TRBJ2-7, so the J call may be wrong. CDR1 SGHTA and CDR2 FQGNSA come from the germline V gene. The CDR3 contains 13 residues. The CDR3 reads CASSSSSGHEQYF. The CDR3 region has the DNA TGTGCCAGCAGTAGTTCTAGCGGACACGAGCAGTACTTC.

The CDR3 reads CSVEAGQTSGNTIYF. DNA for the CDR3: TGCAGCGTTGAGGCAGGCCAGACCTCTGGAAACACCATATATTTT. This rearrangement joins TRBV29-1 to TRBJ1-3; D call uncertain. The V gene lost 3 bases and the J gene lost 0 bases, with 12 bases spanning the gap. Germline CDR1 and CDR2: SQVTM and ANQGSEA. The CDR3 has 15 residues.

The chain recombines TRBV10-1 with TRBJ2-1, with 15 bases identical to TRBD2. V lost 5 bases, J lost 10 bases, and 3 bases stayed unmatched. The CDR3 has 14 amino acids. From germline, CDR1 is WNHNN and CDR2 SYGVQD (reference sequence). This chain's CDR3 is CASSSGTSGREQFF. CDR3 DNA: TGCGCCAGCAGTAGCGGGACTAGCGGGAGGGAGCAGTTCTTC.

The chain employs TRBV19 and TRBJ2-1; D possibly matches TRBD1 or TRBD2 (5 bases each). Trimming pared 6 bases from V and 0 bases from J, leaving 24 bases between. This CDR3 has 19 residues. Germline lookup yields CDR1 LNHDA and CDR2 SQIVND (reference sequence). CDR3 nucleotide sequence: TGTGCCAGTAGGCCCAGAGGGGATTTTCCCGCTCCCTCCTACAATGAGCAGTTCTTC. It specifies CASRPRGDFPAPSYNEQFF.

This rearrangement joins TRBV5-4 to TRBJ2-5, with D possibly matching TRBD1 (5 bases). Trimming cost V 2 bases and J 5 bases, with 13 bases left between them. Per germline, CDR1 SGHNT and CDR2 YYREEE (reference sequence). The CDR3 sequence is 14 residues long. CDR3 DNA sequence: TGTGCCAGCAGCTTAAAGGGGTCCGGGGAGACCCAGTACTTC. Translation: CASSLKGSGETQYF.

V is TRBV2 and J is TRBJ2-7, with TRBD2 matching over 8 bases. V lost 4 bases and J lost 3; bases outside the gene matches: 5. This CDR3 is 14 amino acids long. Germline CDR1 SNHLY, CDR2 FYNNEI. The CDR3 region is CASSVVREGYEQYF. The CDR3, as DNA: TGTGCCAGCAGTGTAGTCCGGGAGGGCTACGAGCAGTACTTC.

This chain links TRBV18 with TRBJ2-1; 12 bases fit TRBD1. From germline, CDR1 is KGHSH and CDR2 LQKENI. CDR3 length: 16 amino acids. J lost 7 bases, V lost 5 bases, and 9 bases had no gene match. The CDR3 protein is CASSYTGTGGLNEQFF. The CDR3 DNA sequence: TGTGCCAGCTCATATACCGGGACAGGGGGCTTGAATGAGCAGTTCTTC.

The chain recombines TRBV10-2 with TRBJ1-2, with a tentative D call TRBD1 (6 bases). V was clipped by 6 bases and J by 9 bases, with 23 bases between them. The CDR3 length is 15 residues. Germline CDR1 reads WSHSY; CDR2 reads SAAADI. The CDR3 reads CASSRGGGAGGRYTF. CDR3 bases: TGCGCCAGCAGCAGGGGCGGGGGGGCAGGTGGTCGCTACACCTTC.

The chain employs TRBV19 and TRBJ2-2; D is unclear. The CDR3 has 14 residues. V lost 2 bases to trimming and J lost 1 base, with 5 bases between them. Germline CDR1 and CDR2: LNHDA and SQIVND (reference sequence). The CDR3 DNA sequence: TGTGCCAGTAGTATACGGATGAACACCGGGGAGCTGTTTTTT. It yields the protein CASSIRMNTGELFF.

The chain combines TRBV2 with TRBJ1-4; D is possibly TRBD1 (6 bases). The germline V gene encodes CDR1 SNHLY and CDR2 FYNNEI. The germline V and J ends were trimmed by 2 bases and 8 bases, with 15 bases remaining between them. CDR3 length: 15 residues. The CDR3 DNA is TGTGCCAGCAGTGAAACAGGGATTGCCAGGGAAAAACTGTTTTTT. This translates into CASSETGIAREKLFF.

The chain combines TRBV28 with TRBJ2-1; 13 bases are a match to TRBD2. Trimming cost V 5 bases and J 8 bases; bases outside gene matches: 9. The CDR3 is 16 amino acids. Germline-derived CDR1 and CDR2 are MDHEN and SYDVKM. Here the CDR3 DNA reads TGTGCCAGCAGTACGGGGACTAGCGGGACCTTGGATGAGCAGTTCTTC. Encoded protein: CASSTGTSGTLDEQFF.

This clone was found once. The genes are TRBV5-1 and TRBJ2-5; tentatively, D is TRBD1 or TRBD2 (7 bases each). This CDR3 is built from 14 residues. V lost 2 bases to trimming and J lost 5 bases, with 13 bases between them. Germline CDR1 SGHRS, CDR2 YFSETQ. CDR3 in DNA: TGCGCCAGCAGCTTTACAGGGGAGGGGGAGACCCAGTACTTC. Translated: CASSFTGEGETQYF.

The rearrangement uses TRBV18 and TRBJ1-3, with unresolved D. Germline-derived CDR1 and CDR2 are KGHSH and LQKENI. The V end lost 5 bases, the J end lost 0 bases, and 14 bases lay between the germline ends. The CDR3 is 16 amino acids. The CDR3 DNA reads TGTGCCAGCTCAGCCCTCGACGGAGACTCTGGAAACACCATATATTTT. Translating it yields CASSALDGDSGNTIYF.